What follows describes a single T cell receptor beta chain. A sample-barcoded 5' primer and a J-beta primer mix were used in a second PCR of roughly 7 to 11 cycles. TCRdb re-called the 5' RACE reads through MiXCR, storing one row per CDR3 protein. The sample lists 550,000 to 700,000 distinct CDR3 sequences, 25% to 30% occurring once. Peripheral blood was drawn, ten milliliters per donor. The record originates from a study of blood T cells in healthy people across ages. Study-level background: Per every two T cells, about one barcoded beta molecule was captured by template switching.

V was shortened by 6 bases and J by 6 bases, with 8 bases between the two germline ends. The CDR3 is 12 amino acids. The receptor was derived from a woman between 70 and 85 years old in good health. The material sequenced was blood. This sequence joins TRBV12-3 or TRBV12-4 and TRBJ1-4; the D is unclear. The CDR3 sequence: CASRYYHEKLFF. In DNA, the CDR3 is TGTGCCAGCAGATATTACCATGAAAAACTGTTTTTT.